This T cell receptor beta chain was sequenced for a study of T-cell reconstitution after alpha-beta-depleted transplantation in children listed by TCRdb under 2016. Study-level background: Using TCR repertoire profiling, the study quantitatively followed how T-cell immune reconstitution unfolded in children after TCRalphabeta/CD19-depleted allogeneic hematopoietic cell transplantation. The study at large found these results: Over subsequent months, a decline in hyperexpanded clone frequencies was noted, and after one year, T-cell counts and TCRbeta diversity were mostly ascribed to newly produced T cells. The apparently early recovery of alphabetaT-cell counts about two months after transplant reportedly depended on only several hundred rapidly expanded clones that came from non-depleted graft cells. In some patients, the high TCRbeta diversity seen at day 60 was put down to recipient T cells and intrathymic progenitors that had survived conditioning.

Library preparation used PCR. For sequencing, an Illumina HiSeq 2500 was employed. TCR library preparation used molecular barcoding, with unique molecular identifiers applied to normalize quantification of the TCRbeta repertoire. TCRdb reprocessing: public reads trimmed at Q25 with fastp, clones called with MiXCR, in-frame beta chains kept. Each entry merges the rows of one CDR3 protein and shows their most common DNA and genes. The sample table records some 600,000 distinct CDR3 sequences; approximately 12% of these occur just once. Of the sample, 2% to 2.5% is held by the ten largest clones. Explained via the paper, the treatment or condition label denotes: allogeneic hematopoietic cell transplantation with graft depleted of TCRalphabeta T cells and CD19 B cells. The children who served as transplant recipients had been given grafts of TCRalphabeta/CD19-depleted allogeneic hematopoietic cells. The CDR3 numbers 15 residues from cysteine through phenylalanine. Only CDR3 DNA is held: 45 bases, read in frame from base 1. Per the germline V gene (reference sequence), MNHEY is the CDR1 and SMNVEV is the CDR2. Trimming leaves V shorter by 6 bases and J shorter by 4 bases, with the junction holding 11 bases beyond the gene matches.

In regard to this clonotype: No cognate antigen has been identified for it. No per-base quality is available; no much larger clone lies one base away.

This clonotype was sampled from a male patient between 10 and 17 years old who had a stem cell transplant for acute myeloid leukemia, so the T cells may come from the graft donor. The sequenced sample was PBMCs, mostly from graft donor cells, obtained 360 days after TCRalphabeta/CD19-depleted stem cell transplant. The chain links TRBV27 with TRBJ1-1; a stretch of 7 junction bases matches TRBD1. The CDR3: CASRFRQGSGTEAFF. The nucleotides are TGTGCCAGCAGATTTCGACAGGGTAGCGGCACTGAAGCTTTCTTT.